The present TCR beta chain was sequenced within a study of blood T cell repertoires in COVID-19. All enrollees were roughly 18 to 95 years old and from about 24 US areas. Clinical history as reported by participants underpinned cohort assignment. Symptom resolution, clearance, or two negative PCRs marked the recovered donors of Cohort 3. The assay was immunoSEQ multiplex PCR, and TCRdb's table has in-frame clones only and misses some. The repertoire holds a few hundred thousand clones, with 75% to 90% as singletons. Germline CDR1 reads GTSNPN; CDR2 reads SVGIG (reference sequence). The V end lost 5 bases, the J end lost 3 bases, and 11 bases lay between the germline ends. The CDR3 totals 13 residues.

The clonotype originates from a woman aged 60 to 75 who had recovered from COVID-19. The genes are TRBV30 and TRBJ1-3, with D possibly being TRBD1 (5 bases). The specimen sequenced was PBMCs or T cells enriched from blood (not recorded which). The CDR3 DNA sequence: TGTGCCTGGGCCGGGGGTAGTGGAAACACCATATATTTT. It specifies CAWAGGSGNTIYF.